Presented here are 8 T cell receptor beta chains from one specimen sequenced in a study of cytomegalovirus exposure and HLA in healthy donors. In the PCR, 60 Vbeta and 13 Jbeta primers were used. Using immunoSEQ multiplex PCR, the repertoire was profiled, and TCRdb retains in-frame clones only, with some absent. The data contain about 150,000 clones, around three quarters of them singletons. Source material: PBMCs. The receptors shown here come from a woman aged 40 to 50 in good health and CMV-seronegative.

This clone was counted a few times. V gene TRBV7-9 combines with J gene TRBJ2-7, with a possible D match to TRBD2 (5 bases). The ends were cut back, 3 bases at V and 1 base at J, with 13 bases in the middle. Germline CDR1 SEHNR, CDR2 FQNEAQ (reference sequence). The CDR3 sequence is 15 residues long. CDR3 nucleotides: TGTGCCAGCAGCTTTGGAGGAGGATGGTCCTACGAGCAGTACTTC. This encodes CASSFGGGWSYEQYF. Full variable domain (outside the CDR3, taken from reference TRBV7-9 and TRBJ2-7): DTGVSQNPRHKITKRGQNVTFRCDPISEHNRLYWYRQTLGQGPEFLTYFQNEAQLEKSRLLSDRFSAERPKGSFSTLEIQRTEQGDSAMYLCASSFGGGWSYEQYFGPGTRLTVT.

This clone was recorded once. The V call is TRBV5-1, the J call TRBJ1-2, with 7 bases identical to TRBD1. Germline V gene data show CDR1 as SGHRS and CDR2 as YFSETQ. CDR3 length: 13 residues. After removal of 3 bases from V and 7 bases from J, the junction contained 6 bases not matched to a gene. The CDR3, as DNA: TGCGCCAGCAGCTCGGCACAGGGGACTGGCTACACCTTC. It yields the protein CASSSAQGTGYTF.

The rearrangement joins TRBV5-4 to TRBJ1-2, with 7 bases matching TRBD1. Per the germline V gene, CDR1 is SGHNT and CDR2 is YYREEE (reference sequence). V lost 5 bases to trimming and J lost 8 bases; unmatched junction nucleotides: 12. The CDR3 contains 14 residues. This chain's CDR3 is CASSLDRARIGYTF. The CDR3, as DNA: TGTGCCAGCAGTTTAGACAGGGCACGTATCGGCTACACCTTC.

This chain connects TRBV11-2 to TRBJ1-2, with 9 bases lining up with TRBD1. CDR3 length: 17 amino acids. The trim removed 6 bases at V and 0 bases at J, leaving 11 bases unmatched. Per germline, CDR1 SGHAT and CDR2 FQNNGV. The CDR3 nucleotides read TGTGCCAGCAGTCCCGGGGGGACAGGGATCGCTAACTATGGCTACACCTTC. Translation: CASSPGGTGIANYGYTF. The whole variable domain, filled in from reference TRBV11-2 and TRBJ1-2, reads EAGVAQSPRYKIIEKRQSVAFWCNPISGHATLYWYQQILGQGPKLLIQFQNNGVVDDSQLPKDRFSAERLKGVDSTLKIQPAKLEDSAVYLCASSPGGTGIANYGYTFGSGTRLTVV.

The CDR3 sequence: CASSPGTVGDTQYF. Written as DNA, the CDR3 is TGTGCCAGCAGCCCGGGGACAGTTGGAGATACGCAGTATTTT. The rearrangement links TRBV7-2 to TRBJ2-3, with TRBD1 matching 7 bases. The germline V gene has CDR1 SGHTA and CDR2 FQGNSA. The CDR3 is 14 residues long. After removal of 5 bases from V and 5 bases from J, the junction contained 7 bases not matched to a gene.

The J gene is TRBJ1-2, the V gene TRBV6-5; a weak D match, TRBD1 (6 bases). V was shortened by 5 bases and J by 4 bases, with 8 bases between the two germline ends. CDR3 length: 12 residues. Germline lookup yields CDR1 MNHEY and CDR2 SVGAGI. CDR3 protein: CASSPQGYGYTF. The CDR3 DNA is TGTGCCAGCAGTCCACAGGGCTATGGCTACACCTTC.

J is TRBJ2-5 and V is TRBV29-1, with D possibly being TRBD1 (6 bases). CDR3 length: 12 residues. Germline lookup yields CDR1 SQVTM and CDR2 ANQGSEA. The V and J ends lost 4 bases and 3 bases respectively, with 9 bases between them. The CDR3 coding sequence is TGCAGCGTTGCAAACAGGGAAGAGACCCAGTACTTC. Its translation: CSVANREETQYF. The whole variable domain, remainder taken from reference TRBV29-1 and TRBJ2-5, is SAVISQKPSRDICQRGTSLTIQCQVDSQVTMMFWYRQQPGQSLTLIATANQGSEATYESGFVIDKFPISRPNLTFSTLTVSNMSPEDSSIYLCSVANREETQYFGPGTRLLVL.

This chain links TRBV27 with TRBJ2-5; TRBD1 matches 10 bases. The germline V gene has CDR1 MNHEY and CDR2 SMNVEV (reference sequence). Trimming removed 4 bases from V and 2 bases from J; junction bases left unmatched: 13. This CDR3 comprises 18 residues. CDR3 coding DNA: TGTGCCAGCAGTTACGGGACAGGGGCTCTCAGATCGCAAGAGACCCAGTACTTC. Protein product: CASSYGTGALRSQETQYF.